This entry features one T cell receptor (beta chain) sequence. Reverse transcription of roughly 0.5 to 1 ug RNA was carried out with random hexamers. It was immunoSEQ multiplex PCR that amplified TCR beta CDR3 across 54 Vbeta and 13 Jbeta. TCRdb used MiXCR to reprocess the immunoSEQ multiplex PCR reads, holding one entry per CDR3 protein. The data show about 89,000 distinct CDR3 sequences, with 85% to 95% seen just once and less than 0.35% held by the top ten. This sample was taken from a study of CD8 T cells in Susac syndrome. Sequencing of TCR beta was carried out in blood CD8+ and CD4+ T cells. As controls, healthy donors matched for age and sex were used. While CD8+ and CD4+ T cells were isolated negatively, TEMRA cells were enriched by FACS. CDR3 length: 13 residues. The V end lost 7 bases, the J end lost 6 bases, and 12 bases lay between the germline ends.

This receptor was taken from a human donor in good health. The sample taken for sequencing was CD8+ T cells from PBMCs. The chain joins TRBV12-3 or TRBV12-4 to TRBJ2-2; D tentatively reads TRBD1 or TRBD2 (6 bases each). CDR3 protein: CASIPRGAGELFF. CDR3 coding DNA: TGTGCCAGCATCCCTAGGGGGGCCGGGGAGCTGTTTTTT.